This passage covers 27 T cell receptor beta chains from one sample sequenced in a study of T cells in women clearing cervical HPV infection. Method: immunoSEQ multiplex PCR; TCRdb's copy keeps in-frame clones and lacks some. The record lists 30,000 to 35,000 clones, of which the ten most abundant hold roughly 18%. Sequencing used blood buffy coat. The receptors were sampled from a woman aged 18 to 75 with a cervical HPV16 infection that either progressed to CIN3+ or cleared (not recorded which).

Regarding this clone: Read coverage stops 3 residues before the CDR3 terminus; the germline J gene supplies the remainder. Within the sample, other DNA sequences also encode this same CDR3. The chain is built from TRBV5-1 and TRBJ1-2; the D gene is possibly TRBD1 (5 bases). V shed 4 bases and J shed 2 bases, with 9 bases lying between them. The CDR3 is 13 residues long. Germline V gene data show CDR1 as SGHRS and CDR2 as YFSETQ. The DNA read from the CDR3 is TGCGCCAGCAGCGTGGACATGAACTATGGC. Translated, it gives CASSVDMNYG. The whole CDR3 sequence is CASSVDMNYGYTF.

Of note for this clone: The CDR3 end lies 3 residues beyond the end of the read and is filled in from the germline J gene. This chain uses TRBV19 with TRBJ1-2; perhaps TRBD1 as D (5 bases). The CDR3 covers 13 residues. The ends were cut back, 7 bases at V and 0 bases at J, with 9 bases in the middle. Germline CDR1 reads LNHDA; CDR2 reads SQIVND (reference sequence). CDR3 DNA, as far as it was read: TGTGCCAGTACCGAGACAGCTAACTATGGC. It translates to CASTETANYG. In full, the CDR3 is CASTETANYGYTF.

Remarks on this clone: The read halts 3 residues ahead of the CDR3 end, with the missing end drawn from the germline J gene. The V call is TRBV28, the J call TRBJ1-1; TRBD1 is a possible D gene (5 bases). Germline CDR1 and CDR2: MDHEN and SYDVKM. The CDR3 consists of 14 residues. Trimming took off 1 base at V and 4 bases at J, with 10 bases between the two ends. Partial CDR3 DNA: TGTGCCAGCAGTTTATTAAGGGGTGGCACTGAA. Protein product: CASSLLRGGTE. The full CDR3 sequence reads CASSLLRGGTEAFF.

About this clone: The read gets to within 3 residues of the CDR3 end, and the germline J gene fills in the rest. The rearrangement uses TRBV11-2 and TRBJ2-1, with TRBD2 matching 10 bases. There are 15 residues in the CDR3. CDR1 is SGHAT, CDR2 FQNNGV, per germline. Losses at the gene ends were 2 bases for V and 6 bases for J; bases not matched to a gene: 4. CDR3 loop: CASSLSGRAANEQFF. CDR3 DNA, as far as it was read: TGTGCCAGCAGCTTAAGCGGGAGGGCTGCCAATGAG.

Notes on this clone: The read ends 3 residues before the CDR3 terminus; that terminus is restored from the germline J gene. This chain joins TRBV7-2 and TRBJ1-4, with TRBD1 as a possible D gene (6 bases). Germline V CDR1 and CDR2: SGHTA, FQGNSA. Trimming stripped 5 bases from V and 8 bases from J, with 12 bases between. The CDR3 is 13 residues long. The CDR3 reads CASSPQGEEKLFF. CDR3 bases read: TGTGCCAGCAGCCCACAGGGTGAGGAAAAA.

With respect to this clone: The read finishes 3 residues shy of the CDR3 end, and the germline J gene is used to complete it. This chain joins TRBV20-1 and TRBJ2-5, with TRBD1 as a possible D gene (6 bases). This CDR3 is built from 14 residues. The ends were cut back, 3 bases at V and 0 bases at J, with 11 bases in the middle. In germline, CDR1 is DFQATT, CDR2 SNEGSKA (reference sequence). The CDR3 protein is CSARMDSYQETQYF. CDR3 DNA, as far as it was read: TGCAGTGCTAGGATGGACAGTTACCAAGAGACC.

As for this clone: Coverage ceases 3 residues before the CDR3 finishes, and the germline J gene fills in the end. This chain uses TRBV18 with TRBJ1-2, with 7 positions matching TRBD1. The germline V gene has CDR1 KGHSH and CDR2 LQKENI. This CDR3 spans 18 amino acids. The CDR3 loop is CASSPGQVTLLAKNIYTF. The CDR3 bases that were read are TGTGCCAGCTCACCAGGACAGGTGACCCTACTAGCCAAAAACATC.

Concerning this clone itself: The read is 3 residues too short to cover the CDR3 end, so that end is filled in from the germline J gene. V is TRBV5-1 and J is TRBJ2-5; TRBD2 aligns across 11 bases. Germline-derived CDR1 and CDR2 are SGHRS and YFSETQ. The CDR3 is made up of 14 amino acids. Trimming at V came to 3 bases and at J to 3 bases, leaving 1 base not matched to a gene. The CDR3 loop reads CASSSLAGEETQYF. CDR3 DNA (partial): TGCGCCAGCAGCTCACTAGCGGGGGAAGAGACC.

Regarding this clone: The CDR3 end falls 3 residues outside the read, so it is completed with the germline J gene. The chain employs TRBV9 and TRBJ2-3; perhaps TRBD1 as D (7 bases). This CDR3 is 17 amino acids long. V was cut by 0 bases and J by 4 bases, with 18 bases left in between. Germline V gene sequence: CDR1 SGDLS, CDR2 YYNGEE. The CDR3 DNA, read in part, is TGTGCCAGCAGCGTAGGACAGGGAGGTTTATGGGCAGATACG. This codes for CASSVGQGGLWADT. The entire CDR3 reads CASSVGQGGLWADTQYF.

Remarks on this clone: From the germline J gene comes the end of the CDR3, since the read stops 3 residues before it. Other DNA sequences from this sample encode an identical CDR3 as well. The chain couples TRBV7-3 to TRBJ2-3; D is possibly TRBD2 (7 bases). This CDR3 comprises 15 residues. CDR1 is SGHTA, CDR2 FQGTGA, per germline. V was trimmed by 4 bases and J by 4 bases, leaving 15 bases between them. The CDR3 DNA, read in part, is TGTGCCAGCAGCTCCGGGGGCGGGGGTGCAGATACG. Residues: CASSSGGGGADT. In full, the CDR3 is CASSSGGGGADTQYF.

On this clone: Read sequence stops 3 residues before the CDR3 end, and the germline J gene provides the missing end. The chain is built from TRBV20-1 and TRBJ1-5; 9 nucleotides agree with TRBD1. J gave up 6 bases and V 6 bases, and 15 bases lay outside the gene matches. The CDR3 contains 16 residues. The germline V gene has CDR1 DFQATT and CDR2 SNEGSKA (reference sequence). CDR3: CSATKRTGGAGQPQHF. The sequenced part of the CDR3 DNA is TGCAGTGCCACGAAACGCACAGGGGGCGCGGGTCAGCCC.

To note about this clone: From the germline J gene comes the end of the CDR3, since the read stops 3 residues before it. The V gene is TRBV2, the J gene TRBJ1-2; D is unclear. Trimming shortened V by 5 bases and J by 2 bases, and 12 bases separated the two germline ends. The V gene's germline CDR1 is SNHLY and CDR2 FYNNEI. This CDR3 comprises 14 residues. The part of the CDR3 DNA that was read is TGTGCCAGCAGTTGGGTCAGAGGGAACTATGGC. This gives the protein CASSWVRGNYG. The complete CDR3 reads CASSWVRGNYGYTF.

A note on this clone: The read halts 3 residues ahead of the CDR3 end, with the missing end drawn from the germline J gene. V and J are TRBV20-1 and TRBJ2-7, with 9 bases that match TRBD2. The length of the CDR3 is 12 residues. CDR1 DFQATT and CDR2 SNEGSKA come from the germline V gene (reference sequence). Trimming cost V 6 bases and J 3 bases; bases outside gene matches: 3. The part of the CDR3 DNA that was read is TGCAGTGCGGGTAGCGGGAGCTACGAG. Translation gives CSAGSGSYE. The entire CDR3 protein reads CSAGSGSYEQYF.

On this clone itself: The read finishes 3 residues shy of the CDR3 end, and the germline J gene is used to complete it. The V and J genes are TRBV12-3 or TRBV12-4 and TRBJ1-1; a weak D match, TRBD1 (5 bases). Trimming pared 6 bases from V and 3 bases from J, leaving 14 bases between. This CDR3 spans 14 amino acids. Partial CDR3 DNA: TGTGCCAGCAGCTTCCTGGGGGGGGACACTGAA. Its protein product is CASSFLGGDTE. The whole CDR3 reads CASSFLGGDTEAFF.

Here the CDR3 reads CASSRDILIYEQYF. The covered CDR3 bases are TGTGCCAGCAGCCGGGACATACTAATCTACGAG. V gene TRBV12-3 or TRBV12-4 combines with J gene TRBJ2-7, with a tentative D call TRBD1 (6 bases). Read coverage stops 3 residues before the CDR3 terminus; the germline J gene supplies the remainder. This CDR3 is built from 14 residues. Trimming stripped 6 bases from V and 3 bases from J, with 15 bases between.

With respect to this clone: The missing CDR3 end, 3 residues past where the read stops, is filled in from the germline J gene. V is TRBV4-1 and J is TRBJ2-7; D is perhaps TRBD2 (6 bases). Germline assignment: CDR1 MGHRA and CDR2 YSYEKL. Between the trimmed V and J ends, which lost 0 bases and 0 bases, there was a span of 9 bases. This CDR3 region has 15 residues. The sequenced CDR3 bases are TGCGCCAGCAGCCAAGAGCGAGCGGGCTCCTACGAG. The encoded protein is CASSQERAGSYE. The CDR3, in full, reads CASSQERAGSYEQYF.

Concerning this clone itself: The CDR3 end falls 3 residues outside the read, so it is completed with the germline J gene. The J gene is TRBJ2-3, the V gene TRBV6-2 or TRBV6-3; 10 positions agree with TRBD1. Looked up from germline, CDR1 is MNHEY and CDR2 is SVGEGT. The CDR3 is 14 residues long. The CDR3 region is CASSYDRGHQPQYF. CDR3 DNA (partial): TGTGCCAGCAGTTACGACAGGGGGCATCAGCCG.

As regards this clone: The read ends 3 residues shy of where the CDR3 ends; the end is completed using the germline J gene. The chain couples TRBV4-2 to TRBJ2-3, with D possibly matching TRBD2 (6 bases). Trimming took off 0 bases at V and 3 bases at J, with 13 bases between the two ends. The germline gives CDR1 LGHNA, CDR2 YNFKEQ. This CDR3 comprises 16 residues. The sequenced CDR3 bases are TGTGCCAGCAGCCAAGAGAGAGCGGGTGGTACAGATACG. This gives the protein CASSQERAGGTDT. The full CDR3 protein reads CASSQERAGGTDTQYF.

About this clone itself: From the germline J gene comes the end of the CDR3, since the read stops 3 residues before it. This rearrangement joins TRBV11-2 to TRBJ2-5, with a weak D call TRBD1 (6 bases). Trimming removed 4 bases at V and 4 bases at J, with 16 bases between. Germline CDR1 SGHAT, CDR2 FQNNGV. CDR3 length equals 15 residues. Partial CDR3 DNA: TGTGCCAGCAGCTCAAACACAGGGTCGGGAGAGACC. It yields the protein CASSSNTGSGET. The full CDR3 reads CASSSNTGSGETQYF. Filled out from reference TRBV11-2 and TRBJ2-5, the complete variable domain reads EAGVAQSPRYKIIEKRQSVAFWCNPISGHATLYWYQQILGQGPKLLIQFQNNGVVDDSQLPKDRFSAERLKGVDSTLKIQPAKLEDSAVYLCASSSNTGSGETQYFGPGTRLLVL.

Concerning this clone: The read ends 3 residues shy of where the CDR3 ends; the end is completed using the germline J gene. The V and J genes are TRBV4-2 and TRBJ2-3; possibly TRBD1 for D (6 bases). Germline CDR1 and CDR2: LGHNA and YNFKEQ. CDR3 length: 12 residues. The part of the CDR3 DNA that was read is TGTGCCAGCAGCCAAGAGAGGGGGACG. Translated: CASSQERGT. The full CDR3 reads CASSQERGTQYF.

As to this clone: The sequence runs out 3 residues before the end of the CDR3; the remainder is reconstructed from the germline J gene. The chain recombines TRBV2 with TRBJ2-5; TRBD1 agrees at 9 bases. The V and J ends lost 4 bases and 5 bases, in that order; junction bases with no gene match: 2. This CDR3 spans 13 amino acids. CDR1 and CDR2 from the germline V gene are SNHLY and FYNNEI. CDR3 DNA (partial): TGTGCCAGCAGTGTGGACAGGGGTGAGACC. Its translation: CASSVDRGET. The whole CDR3 protein is CASSVDRGETQYF.

As to this clone: The CDR3 extends 3 residues past the end of the read, so its final part is completed from the germline J gene. The chain joins TRBV2 to TRBJ2-1; 12 nucleotides align to TRBD2. The CDR3 has 16 amino acids. CDR1 and CDR2 from the germline V gene are SNHLY and FYNNEI. The trim removed 2 bases at V and 9 bases at J, leaving 8 bases unmatched. Here the CDR3 reads CASSEFLAGGHLEQFF. The CDR3 bases that were read are TGTGCCAGCAGTGAATTTCTAGCGGGGGGGCATCTTGAG.

Comments on this clone: The CDR3 end is not reached by the read, which stops 3 residues before it; the germline J gene fills it in. This rearrangement joins TRBV12-5 to TRBJ1-1, with D unclear. The germline CDR1 and CDR2 sequences are LGHNT and FRNRAP. CDR3 length equals 12 residues. The covered CDR3 bases are TGTGCTAGTGGTTTGGAAAGGTGGGAA. It yields the protein CASGLERWE. Given in full, the CDR3 is CASGLERWEAFF.

With regard to this clone: Sequencing ends 3 residues short of the CDR3 end; the germline J gene provides the rest. This sequence joins TRBV7-9 and TRBJ2-2; the match to TRBD1 covers 7 bases. This CDR3 has 14 amino acids. Germline CDR1 SEHNR, CDR2 FQNEAQ (reference sequence). CDR3 sequence reads: CASSVDRLNEKLFF. CDR3 DNA, as far as it was read: TGTGCCAGCAGCGTGGACAGGCTTAATGAAAAG.

In regard to this clone: Read coverage stops 3 residues before the CDR3 terminus; the germline J gene supplies the remainder. The rearrangement uses TRBV5-1 and TRBJ2-2; maybe TRBD1 (5 bases). This CDR3 comprises 14 residues. Trimming took off 7 bases at V and 4 bases at J, with 14 bases between the two ends. CDR1 SGHRS and CDR2 YFSETQ come from the germline V gene. The chain's CDR3 is CASQSTVSTGELFF. CDR3 DNA, as far as it was read: TGCGCCAGCCAATCGACAGTGAGCACCGGGGAG.

Note on this clone: The read terminates 3 residues ahead of where the CDR3 ends, so the germline J gene completes it. The chain joins TRBV7-8 to TRBJ2-1; 7 bases align to TRBD2. With 4 bases clipped from V and 9 bases from J, the junction kept 6 bases outside the gene matches. Germline V gives CDR1 SGHVS, CDR2 FQNEAQ. This CDR3 is built from 13 residues. The CDR3 spells CASSSGLEFEQFF. CDR3 DNA, as far as it was read: TGTGCCAGCAGCTCAGGACTAGAGTTTGAG.

As concerns this clone: The read gets to within 3 residues of the CDR3 end, and the germline J gene fills in the rest. This sequence joins TRBV20-1 and TRBJ1-3; TRBD1 is a possible D gene (6 bases). V was pared by 3 bases and J by 2 bases, with 11 bases between. This CDR3 has 14 amino acids. Per the germline V gene, CDR1 is DFQATT and CDR2 is SNEGSKA (reference sequence). The sequenced CDR3 bases are TGCAGTGCTAGGGGGGCGGGGGCTGGAAACACC. Translation gives CSARGAGAGNT. The entire CDR3 reads CSARGAGAGNTIYF.